The 26 T cell receptor beta chains listed next were all sequenced from one sample in a study of CD8 T cells in Susac syndrome. RNA, at roughly 0.45 to 1 ug, was reverse transcribed with random hexamers. One entry per CDR3 protein results from TCRdb running MiXCR on the immunoSEQ multiplex PCR reads. Of fewer than 200,000 distinct CDR3 sequences listed, 75% to 95% are singletons. Material: CD4+ T cells from PBMCs. The receptors stem from a human donor with Susac syndrome.

This sequence joins TRBV4-1 and TRBJ2-3; 9 bases map to TRBD1. This CDR3 spans 17 amino acids. The germline CDR1 and CDR2 sequences are MGHRA and YSYEKL. The V gene end was trimmed by 2 bases and the J gene end by 6 bases; junction bases not matched to a gene: 12. CDR3 sequence: CASSQQTGGSLGDTQYF. CDR3 nucleotide sequence: TGCGCCAGCAGCCAACAGACAGGGGGATCATTGGGGGATACGCAGTATTTT.

The rearrangement joins TRBV4-1 to TRBJ2-3; 11 bases are a match to TRBD1. Unmatched junction bases numbered 4, after V lost 0 bases and J lost 5 bases. The CDR3 runs 16 residues. CDR1 is MGHRA, CDR2 YSYEKL, per germline. The CDR3 DNA sequence: TGCGCCAGCAGCCAAGACTGGACAGGGGGCAGAGATACGCAGTATTTT. Translating gives CASSQDWTGGRDTQYF.

The gene calls are TRBV2 and TRBJ2-5; a weak D match, TRBD2 (7 bases). V lost 3 bases, J lost 4 bases, and 15 bases lay in between. The CDR3 loop spans 15 amino acids. Looked up from germline, CDR1 is SNHLY and CDR2 is FYNNEI. CDR3 region: CASSDPTGRGETQYF. In nucleotides, the CDR3 is TGTGCCAGCAGTGACCCCACAGGGAGGGGAGAGACCCAGTACTTC.

The CDR3 sequence is CASSPRLAGGLETQYF. The CDR3 nucleotides are TGTGCCAGCAGTCCCCGACTAGCGGGAGGCCTCGAGACCCAGTACTTC. The chain has TRBV2 and TRBJ2-5; 13 bases fit TRBD2. V gave up 5 bases and J gave up 5 bases; unmatched junction bases: 8. Germline values: CDR1 SNHLY, CDR2 FYNNEI. The CDR3 has 16 residues.

V is TRBV20-1 and J is TRBJ2-5; 8 bases are a match to TRBD1. The CDR3 has 14 amino acids. Germline CDR1 reads DFQATT; CDR2 reads SNEGSKA (reference sequence). V gave up 3 bases and J gave up 5 bases; unmatched junction bases: 8. CDR3 DNA sequence: TGCAGTGCTAGTTACGACAGGGGAGCGGAGACCCAGTACTTC. This codes for CSASYDRGAETQYF.

V and J are TRBV28 and TRBJ1-1, with D maybe TRBD1 (5 bases). Deletions cut 4 bases from V and 4 bases from J, with 16 bases between. Germline V gene sequence: CDR1 MDHEN, CDR2 SYDVKM. The CDR3 loop spans 15 amino acids. Written as DNA, the CDR3 is TGTGCCAGCAGTTCAGAGGGGTTAGGGGTCACTGAAGCTTTCTTT. It encodes CASSSEGLGVTEAFF.

V usage is TRBV11-2 and J usage is TRBJ2-3, with D possibly TRBD2 on 6 matching bases. With 4 bases removed from V and 0 bases from J, the gap between germline ends came to 14 bases. The V gene's germline CDR1 is SGHAT and CDR2 FQNNGV. The CDR3 loop spans 16 amino acids. The CDR3 DNA is TGTGCCAGCAGCTCGGGAGTCAAAGCTAGCACAGATACGCAGTATTTT. Translating gives CASSSGVKASTDTQYF. Supplemented by reference TRBV11-2 and TRBJ2-3, the full variable domain reads EAGVAQSPRYKIIEKRQSVAFWCNPISGHATLYWYQQILGQGPKLLIQFQNNGVVDDSQLPKDRFSAERLKGVDSTLKIQPAKLEDSAVYLCASSSGVKASTDTQYFGPGTRLTVL.

The J gene is TRBJ2-7, the V gene TRBV15; TRBD1 matches 10 bases. J gave up 3 bases and V 3 bases, and 5 bases lay outside the gene matches. Germline assignment: CDR1 LNHNV and CDR2 YYDKDF (reference sequence). This CDR3 region has 15 residues. CDR3: CATSSGDRGGYEQYF. DNA for the CDR3: TGTGCCACCAGCAGCGGGGACAGGGGTGGCTACGAGCAGTACTTC.

The gene calls are TRBV6-5 and TRBJ1-5; perhaps TRBD1 as D (5 bases). The V and J ends lost 6 bases and 2 bases respectively, with 11 bases between them. The CDR3 covers 14 residues. Germline V gene lookup returns CDR1 MNHEY and CDR2 SVGAGI. The CDR3 DNA reads TGTGCCAGCAGAAAGGACAATGGCAATCAGCCCCAGCATTTT. Translation gives CASRKDNGNQPQHF.

V gene TRBV20-1 combines with J gene TRBJ1-1, with D possibly matching TRBD1 (6 bases). Trimming shortened V by 3 bases and J by 0 bases, and 11 bases separated the two germline ends. Germline assignment: CDR1 DFQATT and CDR2 SNEGSKA (reference sequence). This CDR3 is built from 14 residues. The CDR3 spells CSASGGALNTEAFF. The CDR3 DNA reads as TGCAGTGCTAGCGGGGGGGCCCTGAACACTGAAGCTTTCTTT.

This clonotype occurred once. The chain joins TRBV10-3 to TRBJ2-1, with TRBD2 as a possible D gene (6 bases). Germline assignment: CDR1 ENHRY and CDR2 SYGVKD. This CDR3 has 15 residues. Between the trimmed V and J ends, which lost 4 bases and 2 bases, there was a span of 12 bases. This CDR3 is CAISVTGAPYNEQFF. The CDR3 DNA sequence: TGTGCCATCAGTGTAACGGGAGCCCCCTACAATGAGCAGTTCTTC.

This rearrangement joins TRBV24-1 to TRBJ2-5; no definite D call. Germline loops: CDR1 KGHDR, CDR2 SFDVKD. The CDR3 totals 14 residues. V was clipped by 3 bases and J by 4 bases, with 11 bases between them. This CDR3 reads CATSDNSIGETQYF. The DNA for the CDR3 is TGTGCCACCAGTGATAACAGTATCGGAGAGACCCAGTACTTC.

The chain uses TRBV20-1 and TRBJ2-3; 14 nucleotides line up with TRBD2. CDR1 DFQATT and CDR2 SNEGSKA come from the germline V gene (reference sequence). V lost 3 bases to trimming and J lost 4 bases; unmatched junction nucleotides: 0. This CDR3 spans 14 amino acids. Here the CDR3 reads CSARTSGGADTQYF. The CDR3 nucleotides are TGCAGTGCTAGGACTAGCGGGGGGGCAGATACGCAGTATTTT.

CDR3 sequence reads: CASTRDPRTGRAGELFF. CDR3 DNA sequence: TGCGCCAGCACCCGGGACCCCAGGACAGGGAGGGCCGGGGAGCTGTTTTTT. V and J are TRBV10-1 and TRBJ2-2, with D possibly being TRBD1 (8 bases). Germline V gene lookup returns CDR1 WNHNN and CDR2 SYGVQD (reference sequence). The V end was cut by 7 bases, the J end by 6 bases, with 24 bases between. The CDR3 totals 17 residues.

V usage is TRBV2 and J usage is TRBJ2-2; 10 bases fit TRBD1. Per germline, CDR1 SNHLY and CDR2 FYNNEI. CDR3 length: 15 amino acids. V was clipped by 4 bases and J by 7 bases; unmatched bases: 6. The CDR3 protein is CASSADRGRGGELFF. Written as DNA, the CDR3 is TGTGCCAGCAGTGCAGACAGGGGGCGAGGCGGGGAGCTGTTTTTT. The entire variable domain, with the rest obtained from reference TRBV2 and TRBJ2-2, is as follows: EPEVTQTPSHQVTQMGQEVILRCVPISNHLYFYWYRQILGQKVEFLVSFYNNEISEKSEIFDDQFSVERPDGSNFTLKIRSTKLEDSAMYFCASSADRGRGGELFFGEGSRLTVL.

The V gene is TRBV5-6, the J gene TRBJ2-2; D unclear. This CDR3 has 16 residues. CDR1 SGHDT and CDR2 YYEEEE come from the germline V gene. V was shortened by 0 bases and J by 2 bases, with 11 bases between the two germline ends. The CDR3 DNA sequence: TGTGCCAGCAGCTTGGGGGCAACGATCAACACCGGGGAGCTGTTTTTT. Translated: CASSLGATINTGELFF.

The rearrangement joins TRBV6-5 to TRBJ2-7; D might be TRBD1 or TRBD2, each matching 5 bases. CDR1 and CDR2 (germline): MNHEY, SVGAGI. The CDR3 is 14 amino acids. Trimming left V 2 bases short and J 3 bases short, with 11 bases between. The CDR3 spells CASSYPRELYEQYF. CDR3 DNA: TGTGCCAGCAGTTACCCCAGGGAGCTCTACGAGCAGTACTTC.

This rearrangement joins TRBV7-9 to TRBJ1-5, with D tentatively TRBD1 (5 bases). There are 14 residues in the CDR3. Germline lookup yields CDR1 SEHNR and CDR2 FQNEAQ (reference sequence). Deletions cut 5 bases from V and 6 bases from J, with 14 bases between. Written as DNA, the CDR3 is TGTGCCAGCAGCCCGCAGGGCGGGAGTCAGCCCCAGCATTTT. It translates to CASSPQGGSQPQHF.

The rearrangement links TRBV9 to TRBJ2-5; D remains unclear. CDR1 and CDR2 from the germline V gene are SGDLS and YYNGEE. This CDR3 comprises 14 residues. The ends were cut back, 3 bases at V and 1 base at J, with 10 bases in the middle. The chain's CDR3 is CASSASTGQETQYF. CDR3 in DNA: TGTGCCAGCAGCGCATCCACGGGCCAAGAGACCCAGTACTTC. Full variable domain (missing parts from reference TRBV9 and TRBJ2-5): DSGVTQTPKHLITATGQRVTLRCSPRSGDLSVYWYQQSLDQGLQFLIQYYNGEERAKGNILERFSAQQFPDLHSELNLSSLELGDSALYFCASSASTGQETQYFGPGTRLLVL.

The CDR3 here is CASSQSDKKREAFF. The CDR3 DNA follows: TGTGCCAGCAGCCAAAGTGACAAGAAACGTGAAGCTTTCTTT. The V gene is TRBV4-2, the J gene TRBJ1-1; D remains unclear. The CDR3 loop spans 14 amino acids. CDR1 is LGHNA, CDR2 YNFKEQ, per germline. V shed 2 bases and J shed 7 bases, with 14 bases lying between them.

The chain links TRBV11-2 to TRBJ2-1, with 9 bases identical to TRBD2. V lost 1 base and J lost 4; bases outside the gene matches: 5. Per germline, CDR1 SGHAT and CDR2 FQNNGV. The CDR3 extends over 16 amino acids. The CDR3 here is CASSLVGGGAYNEQFF. CDR3 nucleotide sequence: TGTGCCAGCAGCTTAGTCGGCGGGGGGGCTTACAATGAGCAGTTCTTC.

The rearrangement uses TRBV27 and TRBJ1-4; D is uncertain. V was cut by 4 bases and J by 0 bases, with 9 bases left in between. Germline CDR1 MNHEY, CDR2 SMNVEV (reference sequence). CDR3 length equals 15 residues. CDR3 nucleotides: TGTGCCAGCAGTTCCTATAGGACAACTAATGAAAAACTGTTTTTT. It yields the protein CASSSYRTTNEKLFF. Combining the CDR3 with reference TRBV27 and TRBJ1-4 gives the whole variable domain EAQVTQNPRYLITVTGKKLTVTCSQNMNHEYMSWYRQDPGLGLRQIYYSMNVEVTDKGDVPEGYKVSRKEKRNFPLILESPSPNQTSLYFCASSSYRTTNEKLFFGSGTQLSVL.

The chain is built from TRBV20-1 and TRBJ2-1; D remains unclear. Germline CDR1 reads DFQATT; CDR2 reads SNEGSKA (reference sequence). Trimming took off 4 bases at V and 6 bases at J, with 13 bases between the two ends. CDR3 length: 13 amino acids. The CDR3 region is CSAKTSLLNEQFF. The CDR3, as DNA: TGCAGTGCTAAGACTTCCCTTCTCAATGAGCAGTTCTTC.

This clonotype has a handful of counts. CDR3 sequence (DNA): TGCAGTGCTAGAGATGGACGGAAGACCCAGTACTTC. Protein sequence: CSARDGRKTQYF. The chain has TRBV20-1 and TRBJ2-5; no reliable D call. Between the trimmed V and J ends, which lost 0 bases and 6 bases, there was a span of 8 bases. Germline lookup yields CDR1 DFQATT and CDR2 SNEGSKA (reference sequence). This CDR3 is built from 12 residues.

In this sample, this clonotype turned up a few times. V usage is TRBV12-3 or TRBV12-4 and J usage is TRBJ2-2; D gene ambiguous. This CDR3 has 11 amino acids. The germline V and J ends were trimmed by 6 bases and 6 bases, with 5 bases remaining between them. Here the CDR3 reads CASSSAGELFF. CDR3 nucleotides: TGTGCCAGCAGCTCCGCCGGGGAGCTGTTTTTT.

This chain joins TRBV2 and TRBJ2-4; D might be TRBD1 (6 bases). The CDR3 sequence is 14 residues long. Germline assignment: CDR1 SNHLY and CDR2 FYNNEI. V dropped 3 bases and J dropped 6 bases, with 12 bases sitting between them. The CDR3 is CASSEGSRGNIQYF. The CDR3 DNA follows: TGTGCCAGCAGTGAGGGCAGCAGGGGAAACATTCAGTACTTC.